The 3 T cell receptor beta chains reported below all come from one sample, sequenced in a study of high-grade serous ovarian cancer treatment subgroups. The assay was immunoSEQ multiplex PCR, and TCRdb's table has in-frame clones only and misses some. This table holds thousands of clones, approximately 79% found once. Tumor samples were obtained before definitive surgery or chemotherapy. What was sequenced was tumor tissue. These receptors were taken from a human donor with high-grade serous ovarian cancer.

V usage is TRBV9 and J usage is TRBJ2-7, with D possibly TRBD1 on 6 matching bases. The CDR3 length is 14 residues. V lost 0 bases, J lost 3 bases, and 10 bases lay in between. Germline V CDR1 and CDR2: SGDLS, YYNGEE. In DNA form, the CDR3 reads TGTGCCAGCAGCGTAGGACAGGCCCACTACGAGCAGTACTTC. Protein sequence: CASSVGQAHYEQYF.

The gene calls are TRBV20-1 and TRBJ2-1; perhaps TRBD1 as D (5 bases). Trimming took off 5 bases at V and 9 bases at J, with 11 bases between the two ends. The CDR3 extends over 11 amino acids. In germline, CDR1 is DFQATT, CDR2 SNEGSKA (reference sequence). The CDR3 reads CSAQGQGEQFF. Here the CDR3 DNA reads TGCAGTGCTCAGGGTCAGGGTGAGCAGTTCTTC.

This clone was counted only a few times. The chain employs TRBV11-1 and TRBJ1-1; tentatively, D is TRBD1 (5 bases). With 3 bases removed from V and 1 base from J, the gap between germline ends came to 9 bases. The CDR3 runs to 14 residues. Germline-derived CDR1 and CDR2 are SGHAT and FQDESV (reference sequence). The CDR3 sequence is CASSFTGANTEAFF. CDR3 nucleotides: TGTGCCAGCAGCTTTACCGGGGCGAACACTGAAGCTTTCTTT.